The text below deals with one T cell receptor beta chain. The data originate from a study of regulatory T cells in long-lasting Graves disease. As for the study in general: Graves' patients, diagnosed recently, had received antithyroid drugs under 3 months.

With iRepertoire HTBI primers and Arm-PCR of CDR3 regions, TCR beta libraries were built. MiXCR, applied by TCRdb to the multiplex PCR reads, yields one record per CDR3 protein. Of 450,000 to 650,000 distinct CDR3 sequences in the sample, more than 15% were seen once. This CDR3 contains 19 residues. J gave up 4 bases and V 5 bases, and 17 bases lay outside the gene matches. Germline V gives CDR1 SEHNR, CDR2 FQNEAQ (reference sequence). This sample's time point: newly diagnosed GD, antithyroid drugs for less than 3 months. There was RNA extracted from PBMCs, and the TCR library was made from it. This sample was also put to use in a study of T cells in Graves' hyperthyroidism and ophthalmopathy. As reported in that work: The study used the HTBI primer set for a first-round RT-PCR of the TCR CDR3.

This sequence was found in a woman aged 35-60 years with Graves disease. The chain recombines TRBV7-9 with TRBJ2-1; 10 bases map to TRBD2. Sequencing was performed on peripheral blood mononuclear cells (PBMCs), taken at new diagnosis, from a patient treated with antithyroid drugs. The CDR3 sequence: CASSPPGSSGGAEYNEQFF. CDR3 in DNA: TGTGCCAGCAGCCCCCCAGGTAGCAGCGGGGGGGCCGAATACAATGAGCAGTTCTTC.